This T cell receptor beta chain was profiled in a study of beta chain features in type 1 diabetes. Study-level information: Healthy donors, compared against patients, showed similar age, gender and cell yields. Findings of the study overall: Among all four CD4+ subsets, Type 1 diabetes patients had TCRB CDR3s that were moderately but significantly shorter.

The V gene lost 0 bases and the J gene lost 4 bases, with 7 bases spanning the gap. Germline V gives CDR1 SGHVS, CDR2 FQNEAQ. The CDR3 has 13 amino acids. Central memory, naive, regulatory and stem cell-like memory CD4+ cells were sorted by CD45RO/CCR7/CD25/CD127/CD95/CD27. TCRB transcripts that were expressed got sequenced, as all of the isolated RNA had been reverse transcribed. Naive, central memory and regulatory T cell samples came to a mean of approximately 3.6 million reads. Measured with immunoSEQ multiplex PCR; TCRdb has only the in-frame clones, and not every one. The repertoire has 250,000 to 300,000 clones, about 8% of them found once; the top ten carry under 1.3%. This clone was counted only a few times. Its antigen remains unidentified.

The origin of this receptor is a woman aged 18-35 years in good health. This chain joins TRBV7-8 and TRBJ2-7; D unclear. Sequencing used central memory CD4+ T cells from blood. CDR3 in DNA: TGTGCCAGCAGCTTAGCCAGGCGGTACGAGCAGTACGTC. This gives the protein CASSLARRYEQYV.